This is a list of T cell receptor beta chains from one sample in a study of blood T cell repertoires in COVID-19. Profiling relied on immunoSEQ multiplex PCR, and the TCRdb table lists in-frame clones only, not all of them. The sample lists around 100,000 clones, 91% occurring once. Material: peripheral blood. The receptors here all came from a man in his fifties or sixties with acute or convalescent COVID-19. The CDR3 runs from the conserved cysteine through the conserved F or W. D genes are given only for firm matches. The listing skips clone size in some rows; elsewhere it reads once, few, many or a size class.

d_call	v_call	j_call	clone_size	cdr3_aa	cdr3_nt
TRBD2	TRBV3-1/TRBV3-2	TRBJ2-5	NA	CASSPGTSGVETQYF	TGTGCCAGCAGCCCCGGGACTAGCGGGGTTGAGACCCAGTACTTC
NA	TRBV27	TRBJ1-1	NA	CASSSGYGEAFF	TGTGCCAGCAGTTCAGGGTACGGTGAAGCTTTCTTT
NA	TRBV19	TRBJ2-7	NA	CASSPAGRSSYEQYF	TGTGCCAGTAGCCCTGCGGGACGTAGCTCCTACGAGCAGTACTTC
TRBD1	TRBV6-5	TRBJ2-1	NA	CATGTGRSGEQFF	TGTGCCACCGGGACAGGGAGGTCGGGTGAGCAGTTCTTC
NA	TRBV7-6	TRBJ2-7	NA	CASSLDRASYEQYF	TGTGCCAGCAGCTTAGACAGGGCCTCCTACGAGCAGTACTTC
TRBD1	TRBV5-1	TRBJ1-1	NA	CASSLAGTGGTEAFF	TGCGCCAGCAGCTTGGCGGGGACAGGGGGCACTGAAGCTTTCTTT
NA	TRBV11-3	TRBJ2-5	NA	CASSLEDGVMGETQYF	TGTGCCAGCAGCTTAGAGGACGGGGTCATGGGGGAGACCCAGTACTTC
NA	TRBV9	TRBJ1-1	NA	CASSVDDGLNTEAFF	TGTGCCAGCAGCGTAGATGACGGGTTGAACACTGAAGCTTTCTTT
NA	TRBV4-1	TRBJ1-2	NA	CASSQVRKIRRDYGYTF	TGCGCCAGCAGCCAAGTAAGGAAGATCAGGCGGGACTATGGCTACACCTTC
TRBD1	TRBV7-2	TRBJ1-6	NA	CASSSSGQANSPLHF	TGTGCCAGCAGCTCCTCCGGACAGGCGAATTCACCCCTCCACTTT
NA	TRBV14	TRBJ2-5	NA	CASSQVSFHLPETQYF	TGTGCCAGCAGCCAAGTTAGTTTCCACCTCCCGGAGACCCAGTACTTC
NA	TRBV27	TRBJ2-5	NA	CASSLGNRQTQYF	TGTGCCAGCAGTTTAGGTAACAGACAGACCCAGTACTTC
NA	TRBV19	TRBJ2-3	NA	CASTPSWPGTDTQYF	TGTGCCAGTACCCCTTCGTGGCCGGGGACAGATACGCAGTATTTT
NA	TRBV2	TRBJ1-2	NA	CASGLGGHPGYTF	TGTGCCAGCGGACTAGGGGGACATCCTGGCTACACCTTC
NA	TRBV19	TRBJ2-1	few	CASSILWQTNEQFF	TGTGCCAGTAGTATCCTATGGCAGACTAATGAGCAGTTCTTC
NA	TRBV7-8	TRBJ2-2	NA	CASSLGRAGGELFF	TGTGCCAGCAGCTTAGGTCGGGCGGGCGGGGAGCTGTTTTTT
NA	TRBV19	TRBJ1-1	few	CASSTQGWNTEAFF	TGTGCCAGTAGTACGCAGGGGTGGAACACTGAAGCTTTCTTT
TRBD1	TRBV18	TRBJ1-4	NA	CASSPGQGGEKLFF	TGTGCCAGCTCACCCGGACAGGGGGGTGAAAAACTGTTTTTT
NA	TRBV4-1	TRBJ2-3	NA	CASSQDRGLLGTQYF	TGCGCCAGCAGCCAAGATCGGGGACTTTTGGGAACGCAGTATTTT
NA	TRBV21-1	TRBJ2-3	NA	CASSKSDRALWGTDTQYF	TGTGCCAGCAGCAAGTCGGACAGGGCCCTGTGGGGAACAGATACGCAGTATTTT
TRBD1	TRBV5-1	TRBJ1-1	NA	CASSHRDRGGTEAFF	TGCGCCAGCAGCCACCGGGACAGGGGAGGCACTGAAGCTTTCTTT
NA	TRBV7-3	TRBJ2-2	NA	CASSSRLGANTGELFF	TGTGCCAGCAGCTCCCGACTAGGGGCGAACACCGGGGAGCTGTTTTTT